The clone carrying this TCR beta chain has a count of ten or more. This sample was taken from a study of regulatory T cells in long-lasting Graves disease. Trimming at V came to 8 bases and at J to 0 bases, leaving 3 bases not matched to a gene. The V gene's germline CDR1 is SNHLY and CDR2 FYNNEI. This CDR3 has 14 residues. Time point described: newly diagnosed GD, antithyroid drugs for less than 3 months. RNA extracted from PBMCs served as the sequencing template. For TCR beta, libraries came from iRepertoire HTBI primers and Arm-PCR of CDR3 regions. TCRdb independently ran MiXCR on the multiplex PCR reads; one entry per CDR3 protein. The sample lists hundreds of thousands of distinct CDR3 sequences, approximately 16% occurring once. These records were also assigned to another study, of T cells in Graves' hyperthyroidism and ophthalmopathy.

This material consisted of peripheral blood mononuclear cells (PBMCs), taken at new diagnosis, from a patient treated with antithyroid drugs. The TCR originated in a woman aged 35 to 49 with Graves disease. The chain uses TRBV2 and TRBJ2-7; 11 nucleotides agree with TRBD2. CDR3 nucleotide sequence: TGTGCCAGCGAGGGGACTAGCGGCTCCTACGAGCAGTACTTC. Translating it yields CASEGTSGSYEQYF.